These 10 T cell receptor beta chains originate from one sample sequenced in a study of cytomegalovirus exposure and HLA in healthy donors (dated by TCRdb to about 2017). Libraries were constructed by the immunoSEQ multiplex PCR assay. For the multiplex PCR, a mixture combining 60 forward primers for TCR Vbeta segments and 13 reverse primers for TCR Jbeta segments was used. TCRdb mirrors the immuneACCESS table, restricted to in-frame sequences. Some clones are absent from its copies; in checked studies, under half trace to an unresolved V gene, and the reason for the others is unknown. The sample table holds about 160,000 clones, of which approximately 79% were seen once. The ten most abundant clones make up about 0.91% of the sample. Sequencing input: PBMCs. These receptors were obtained from a woman aged 50 to 60 in good health and CMV-seropositive.

This chain joins TRBV7-9 and TRBJ2-1, with 12 bases aligning to TRBD2. Trimming cost V 6 bases and J 7 bases; bases outside gene matches: 4. Germline V lookup: CDR1 SEHNR, CDR2 FQNEAQ (reference sequence). The CDR3 has 14 residues. CDR3 residues: CASRKLAGGNEQFF. CDR3 nucleotides: TGTGCCAGCAGGAAACTAGCGGGGGGAAATGAGCAGTTCTTC.

The chain links TRBV6-1 to TRBJ2-1; D is possibly TRBD2 (7 bases). The V gene lost 1 base and the J gene lost 7 bases, with 23 bases spanning the gap. The CDR3 has 18 amino acids. Germline-derived CDR1 and CDR2 are MNHNS and SASEGT. As DNA, the CDR3 is TGTGCCAGCAGTGAAGGTCGGTTAGGGGGAGGGCCGAGAAATGAGCAGTTCTTC. Translation: CASSEGRLGGGPRNEQFF.

V is TRBV13 and J is TRBJ1-3; a weak D match, TRBD1 (5 bases). Looked up from germline, CDR1 is PRHDT and CDR2 is FYEKMQ (reference sequence). The CDR3 is 17 residues long. Trimming stripped 1 base from V and 0 bases from J, with 13 bases between. This CDR3 reads CASSLVRGLSSGNTIYF. CDR3 bases: TGTGCCAGCAGCTTAGTTAGGGGCCTGTCCTCTGGAAACACCATATATTTT. Together with reference TRBV13 and TRBJ1-3, the CDR3 gives the full variable domain: AAGVIQSPRHLIKEKRETATLKCYPIPRHDTVYWYQQGPGQDPQFLISFYEKMQSDKGSIPDRFSAQQFSDYHSELNMSSLELGDSALYFCASSLVRGLSSGNTIYFGEGSWLTVV.

This clone turned up a few times. The chain recombines TRBV5-6 with TRBJ1-1, with 10 bases that match TRBD1. In germline, CDR1 is SGHDT, CDR2 YYEEEE. This CDR3 contains 14 residues. J gave up 4 bases and V 6 bases, and 6 bases lay outside the gene matches. CDR3 nucleotide sequence: TGTGCCAGCACCGGGACAGGGGACGGCACTGAAGCTTTCTTT. Translated: CASTGTGDGTEAFF.

The genes are TRBV19 and TRBJ2-5; 7 nucleotides align to TRBD1. This CDR3 is built from 14 residues. Trimming removed 6 bases from V and 2 bases from J; junction bases left unmatched: 6. Germline values: CDR1 LNHDA, CDR2 SQIVND (reference sequence). This CDR3 reads CASRERTGQETQYF. The CDR3 DNA sequence: TGTGCCAGTAGGGAGAGGACAGGACAAGAGACCCAGTACTTC.

In DNA, the CDR3 is TGTGCCAGCAGTTACTCCGGCGGGGGGTACAATGAGCAGTTCTTC. Protein: CASSYSGGGYNEQFF. The genes are TRBV6-5 and TRBJ2-1, with 8 bases fitting TRBD2. Germline V gene data show CDR1 as MNHEY and CDR2 as SVGAGI. The CDR3 is 15 residues long. J gave up 4 bases and V 0 bases, and 2 bases lay outside the gene matches.

The gene calls are TRBV27 and TRBJ1-1; TRBD1 agrees at 7 bases. The CDR3 sequence is 15 residues long. Germline V lookup: CDR1 MNHEY, CDR2 SMNVEV (reference sequence). With 8 bases clipped from V and 0 bases from J, the junction kept 9 bases outside the gene matches. The CDR3 sequence is CASRIIRGLNTEAFF. The CDR3 DNA follows: TGTGCCAGCCGGATCATTAGGGGGCTGAACACTGAAGCTTTCTTT.

This clone occurred once. The V and J genes are TRBV5-4 and TRBJ1-1; no reliable D call. CDR1 is SGHNT, CDR2 YYREEE, per germline (reference sequence). Trimming took off 0 bases at V and 0 bases at J, with 6 bases between the two ends. The CDR3 has 14 amino acids. In DNA, the CDR3 is TGTGCCAGCAGCTTGGCAGCGATGAACACTGAAGCTTTCTTT. It translates to CASSLAAMNTEAFF.

The chain combines TRBV6-1 with TRBJ1-1; D unclear. Trimming removed 5 bases from V and 3 bases from J, with 10 bases in between. CDR1 and CDR2 (germline): MNHNS, SASEGT. The CDR3 covers 13 residues. The CDR3 protein is CASSPIRDTEAFF. For the CDR3, the DNA is TGTGCCAGCAGTCCTATTCGGGACACTGAAGCTTTCTTT.

J is TRBJ1-5 and V is TRBV28; D not resolved. The germline V gene has CDR1 MDHEN and CDR2 SYDVKM. Trimming left V 6 bases short and J 5 bases short, with 20 bases between. The CDR3 has 16 residues. CDR3 sequence reads: CASSATHGGTDQPQHF. CDR3 coding DNA: TGTGCCAGCAGCGCAACTCATGGTGGTACCGATCAGCCCCAGCATTTT.